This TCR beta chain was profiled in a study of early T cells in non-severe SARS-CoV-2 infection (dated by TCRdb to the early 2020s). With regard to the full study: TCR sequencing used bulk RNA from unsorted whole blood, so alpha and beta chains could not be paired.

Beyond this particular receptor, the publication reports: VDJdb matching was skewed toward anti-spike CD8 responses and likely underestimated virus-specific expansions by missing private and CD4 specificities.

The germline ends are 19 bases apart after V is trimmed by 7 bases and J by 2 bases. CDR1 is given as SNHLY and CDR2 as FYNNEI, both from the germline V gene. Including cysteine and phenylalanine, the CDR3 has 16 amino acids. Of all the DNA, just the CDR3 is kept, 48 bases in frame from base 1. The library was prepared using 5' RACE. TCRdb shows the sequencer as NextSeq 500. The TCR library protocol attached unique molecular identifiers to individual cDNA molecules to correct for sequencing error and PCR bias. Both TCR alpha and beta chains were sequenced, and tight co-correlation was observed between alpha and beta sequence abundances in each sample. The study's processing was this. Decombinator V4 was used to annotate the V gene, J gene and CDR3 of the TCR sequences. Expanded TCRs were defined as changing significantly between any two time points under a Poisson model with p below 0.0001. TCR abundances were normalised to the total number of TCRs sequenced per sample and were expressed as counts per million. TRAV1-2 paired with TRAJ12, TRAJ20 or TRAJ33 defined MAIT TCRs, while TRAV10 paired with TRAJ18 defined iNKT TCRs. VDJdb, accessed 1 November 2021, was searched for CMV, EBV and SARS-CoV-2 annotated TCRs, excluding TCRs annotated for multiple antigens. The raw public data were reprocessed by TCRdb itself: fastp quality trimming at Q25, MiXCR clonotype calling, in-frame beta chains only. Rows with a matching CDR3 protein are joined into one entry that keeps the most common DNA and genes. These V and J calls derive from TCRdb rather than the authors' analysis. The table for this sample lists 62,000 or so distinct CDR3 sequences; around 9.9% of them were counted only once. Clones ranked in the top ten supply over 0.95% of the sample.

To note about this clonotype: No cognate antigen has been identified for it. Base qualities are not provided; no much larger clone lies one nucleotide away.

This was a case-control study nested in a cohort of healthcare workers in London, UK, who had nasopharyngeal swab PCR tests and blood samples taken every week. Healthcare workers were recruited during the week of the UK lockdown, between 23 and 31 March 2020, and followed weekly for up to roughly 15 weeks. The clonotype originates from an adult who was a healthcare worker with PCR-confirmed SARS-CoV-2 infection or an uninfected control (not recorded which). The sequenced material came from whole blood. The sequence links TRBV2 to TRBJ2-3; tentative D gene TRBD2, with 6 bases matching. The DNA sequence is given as TGTGCCAGCAACAGACTAGACCCGAAACCCACAGATACGCAGTATTTT. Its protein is CASNRLDPKPTDTQYF.